The present TCR beta chain was sequenced within a study of cytomegalovirus exposure and HLA in healthy donors. Overall study results and limits: HLA allele associations emerged for around 15,000 TCR beta sequences in a later analysis, at 0.05 false discovery rate. An analysis that came later showed most CMV-associated TCR beta chains appearing HLA-restricted.

PCR amplification relied on 60 Vbeta primers (plus 13 Jbeta primers). Source study methods: An analysis performed later counted 75 million to 80 million unique TCR beta chains (roughly 11 million of them shared). TCRdb keeps only in-frame clones here, not all; method: immunoSEQ multiplex PCR. V, J and clone size reflect that table, while D and trimming were determined from the DNA. The sample has some 81,000 clones; approximately 72% are singletons. Points on this clone: Its antigen is as yet unknown.

There are 15 residues in the CDR3. The germline gives CDR1 LNHNV, CDR2 YYDKDF (reference sequence). V was trimmed by 0 bases and J by 2 bases, leaving 10 bases between them. The receptor's source is a woman in her 40s in good health and CMV-seropositive. Sequenced sample: PBMCs. The J gene is TRBJ1-2, the V gene TRBV15; D call uncertain. The CDR3 nucleotides read TGTGCCACCAGCAGAGATACTAACCTAAACTATGGCTACACCTTC. Its protein is CATSRDTNLNYGYTF.